This T cell receptor (beta chain) was found in a study of molecular identifiers for immune sequencing clone quantification (dated by TCRdb to the late 2010s). For the study in its entirety: For a replicate experiment, the RNA from either approximately 20,000 or 100,000 naive CD8 T cells was divided into five aliquots, and four of those aliquots went on to sequencing. CD8 T cells were used in a methods study to benchmark molecular-identifier clustering-based TCR repertoire sequencing (MIDCIRS) and TCR RNA copy counting.

Libraries of naive CD8 T cells were built from anywhere between about 17,000 and 1,000,000 sorted cells, with 10%, 30% or 50% of the purified RNA used. Naive CD8 T cells were FACS-sorted as CD8+CD4-CCR7+CD45RA+ on a BD FACSAria II into RLT Plus buffer. To test detection sensitivity, Jurkat RNA equivalent to about ten TCR copies was spiked into samples of roughly 18,000-1,000,000 naive CD8 T cells. Enrichment of CD8 T cells was done with RosetteSep CD8+ T Cell Enrichment Cocktail plus Ficoll-Paque, and ACK red cell lysis came afterward. Study-level results and caveats: Clones above 20 RNA copies held over 97% of molecules in CMV-specific effector cells but under 1% in naive cells. When barcode sub-clustering was omitted, TCR diversity was inflated by chimeric consensus sequences, with chimeras reaching as high as 47%. Highly expanded clone sizes could be underestimated because identical TCR molecules may share a barcode. Spiked-in Jurkat TCR RNA (10 copies' worth), which is not part of the donor repertoire, was contained in the naive libraries. Modeling estimated about 2.8 recovered TCR RNA copies per cell, compared with about 10 by digital PCR, which implies roughly 30% capture efficiency. Spiked-in Jurkat TCR RNA equivalent to a single cell was reported to be detectable even among more than 900,000 naive CD8 T cells.

Remarks on this clonotype: Its recognized antigen is unknown. Base qualities are not provided; no much larger clone lies one nucleotide away.

The library was made by PCR. Instrument on record: NextSeq 500. Preparation of bulk TCR libraries followed a previously described approach, with the TCR primers listed in Table S5. The Qiagen AllPrep DNA/RNA kit was used to purify total RNA. Before analysis, reads from multiple sequencing runs of the same library were pooled. The authors' pipeline ran thus. Reads were retained only if an exact TCR constant sequence was present, and the retained reads were trimmed to 150 nt and grouped according to their 12-nt molecular barcodes. Reads in each barcode group were sub-clustered using a 15% Levenshtein threshold, and a quality-weighted consensus sequence was built for each RNA molecule. Non-functional sequences were discarded, and so were lower-count sequences lying one edit away from another sequence. On the basis of fitting two negative binomial distributions, barcode sub-clusters with fewer than 20% of the maximum read count were discarded. The public reads were reprocessed in TCRdb via fastp at Q25 and MiXCR, keeping in-frame beta chains. Rows are unified per CDR3 protein, each entry keeping the most common DNA and genes. None of the V and J calls come from the authors' own analysis; TCRdb made them. Across this sample there are 400,000 to 600,000 distinct CDR3 sequences, with about a quarter seen only once. Clones ranked in the top ten supply under 0.85% of the sample.

The germline V gene encodes CDR1 MNHEY and CDR2 SMNVEV (reference sequence). Including the terminal cysteine and phenylalanine, the CDR3 comprises 13 residues. Only the CDR3 part of the read is kept: 39 bases, read in frame from the first base. Trimming removed 3 bases from V and 5 bases from J; the gene matches leave 1 base unexplained. This clonotype originated in a human donor in good health. Some libraries in this study had Jurkat cell RNA spiked in. The chain was built from TRBV27 and TRBJ2-1; 7 junctional bases match TRBD2. The sample consisted of naive CD8+ T cells from blood, with Jurkat cell RNA spiked in. This sample's cell subset or site label indicates: FACS-sorted CD8+CD4-CCR7+CD45RA+ naive T cells. The encoded CDR3 is CASSFLADNEQFF. The DNA reads as follows: TGTGCCAGCAGTTTCCTAGCGGACAATGAGCAGTTCTTC.